The present T cell receptor (beta chain) was sequenced within a study of cytotoxic CD8 clonotypes in ibrutinib-treated CLL. About the research overall: Sequencing produced an average of roughly 230,000 productive templates and some 100,000 productive rearrangements per sample. Study outcomes and limitations: Baseline levels were approached again at progression, after clonality had risen at ibrutinib response.

CDR3 length equals 16 residues. A word on this clone: The antigen is not known.

TCR beta library input comprised roughly 1.9 micrograms of genomic DNA from cryopreserved PBMCs. The assay was immunoSEQ multiplex PCR, and TCRdb's table has in-frame clones only and misses some. The data hold about 39,000 clones, with around 63% observed a single time. The J gene is TRBJ2-7, the V gene TRBV21-1. TRBV21-1 is a known pseudogene. Sequenced here: PBMCs, sampled at disease progression, from a patient treated with ibrutinib. This TCR derives from a human donor with chronic lymphocytic leukemia. CDR3 coding DNA: TGTGCCAGCAGCAAAGAGGCAGAACAACTGTCCTACGAGCAGTACTTC. As protein: CASSKEAEQLSYEQYF.